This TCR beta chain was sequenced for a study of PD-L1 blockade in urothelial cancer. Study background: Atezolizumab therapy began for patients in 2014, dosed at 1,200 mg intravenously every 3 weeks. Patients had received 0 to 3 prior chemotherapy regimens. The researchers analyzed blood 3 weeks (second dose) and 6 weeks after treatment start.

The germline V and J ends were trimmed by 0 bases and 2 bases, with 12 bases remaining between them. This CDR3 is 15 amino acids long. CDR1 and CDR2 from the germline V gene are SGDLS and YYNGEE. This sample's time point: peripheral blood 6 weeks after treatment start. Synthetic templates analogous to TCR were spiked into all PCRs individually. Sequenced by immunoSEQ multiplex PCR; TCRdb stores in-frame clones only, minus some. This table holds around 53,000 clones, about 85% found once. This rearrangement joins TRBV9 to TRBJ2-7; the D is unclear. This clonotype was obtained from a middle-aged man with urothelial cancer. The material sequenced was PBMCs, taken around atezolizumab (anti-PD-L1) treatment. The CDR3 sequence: CASSVAAGLTYEQYF. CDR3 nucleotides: TGTGCCAGCAGCGTAGCGGCAGGTTTGACCTACGAGCAGTACTTC.